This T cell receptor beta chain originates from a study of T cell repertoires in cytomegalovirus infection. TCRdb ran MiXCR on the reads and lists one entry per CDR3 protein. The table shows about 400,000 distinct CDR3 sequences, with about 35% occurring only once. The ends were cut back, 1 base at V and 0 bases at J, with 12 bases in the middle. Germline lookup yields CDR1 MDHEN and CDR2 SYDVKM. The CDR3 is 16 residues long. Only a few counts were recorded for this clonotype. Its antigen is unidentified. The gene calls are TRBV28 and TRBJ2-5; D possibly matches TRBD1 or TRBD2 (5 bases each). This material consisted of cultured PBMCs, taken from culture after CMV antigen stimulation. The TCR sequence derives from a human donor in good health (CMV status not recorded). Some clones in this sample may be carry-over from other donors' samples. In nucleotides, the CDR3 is TGTGCCAGCAGTTTATTAAGGGACGGGTACCAAGAGACCCAGTACTTC. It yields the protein CASSLLRDGYQETQYF.